The entry that follows covers one T cell receptor beta chain sequence. V was clipped by 2 bases and J by 5 bases, with 14 bases between them. Germline-derived CDR1 and CDR2 are SEHNR and FQNEAQ (reference sequence). This CDR3 is built from 15 residues. TCRbeta libraries were built with three rounds of nested PCR, modified from ARM-PCR. TCRdb analysed the multiplex PCR reads with MiXCR anew, one entry per CDR3 protein. The table lists some 95,000 distinct CDR3 sequences, 80% of them singletons. This sample is part of a study of tumor and adjacent non-tumor tissue in lung cancer. This sample's RNA came from whole unsorted tissue. More than 3 cm separated this lung sample from the edge of the tumor.

The rearrangement links TRBV7-9 to TRBJ2-3; TRBD1 or TRBD2 may be the D gene (6 bases each). This TCR was sampled from a man aged 55 to 70 with small cell lung cancer. The sequenced sample was distant non-tumor lung tissue. The CDR3 nucleotides are TGTGCCAGCAGCTTAAGAGGGGGGCCAGGAGATACGCAGTATTTT. Translation gives CASSLRGGPGDTQYF.